This TCR beta chain was found in a study of shared clonotypes between healthy human individuals. Study outcomes and limitations: Naive subsets, compared against memory subsets, generally had larger estimated richness values. Incompleteness in sorted-subset sequencing, despite large depth, was shown by rarefaction.

This CDR3 is 13 amino acids long. Germline CDR1 is SEHNR and CDR2 is FQNEAQ (reference sequence). V shed 2 bases, J shed 5 bases, and the junction held 2 bases outside the gene matches. Donors, healthy HIV-negative adults, lacked recent acute infections or vaccinations. The assay was run at deep level. The repertoire was sequenced with immunoSEQ multiplex PCR; TCRdb's copy has only in-frame clones and lacks some. Of roughly 2 million clones listed, approximately 95% are singletons. This clone was seen once. The antigen is undetermined. J is TRBJ2-5 and V is TRBV7-9; TRBD1 agrees at 7 bases. Sequenced material: naive CD4+ T cells sorted from blood. As for subset: CD45RA+ positively selected. This clonotype was sampled from a man aged 18 to 29 in good health. CDR3 loop: CASSLSQGETQYF. The CDR3 DNA is TGTGCCAGCAGCTTATCACAGGGGGAGACCCAGTACTTC.